This T cell receptor beta chain was captured by sequencing in a study of shared T cell receptors in the human thymus. The V gene lost 2 bases and the J gene lost 4 bases, with 4 bases spanning the gap. The CDR3 extends over 12 amino acids. From germline, CDR1 is SGHTS and CDR2 YDEGEE. Some clones are missing from TCRdb's copy, which holds only in-frame ones; the method was immunoSEQ multiplex PCR. The sample records some 700,000 clones, roughly 90% being singletons. The sample was also linked to a second study, of human thymus T cells. That publication notes: Resections were taken during corrective heart surgery, and the thymus tissue came from these. Thymic and blood repertoires seemed to show skewed V and J gene use.

This sequence joins TRBV5-8 and TRBJ2-1; D remains ambiguous. This TCR was sampled from a boy younger than two with a congenital heart defect. The sample was thymocytes. The CDR3 spells CASSFEYNEQFF. Here the CDR3 DNA reads TGTGCCAGCAGCTTCGAGTACAATGAGCAGTTCTTC.